This TCR beta chain was recorded in a study of CD4 and CD8 cells across lung adenocarcinoma regions. TCRdb ran MiXCR on the PCR reads and lists one entry per CDR3 protein. The table lists roughly 4,100 distinct CDR3 sequences, around 58% of them singletons. The CDR3 runs to 14 residues. The germline V gene encodes CDR1 ENHRY and CDR2 SYGVKD. The patients had localized lung adenocarcinoma, a non-small cell subtype. This TCR derives from a male donor with lung adenocarcinoma. The CD4 and CD8 labels of this study may be unreliable. Sequenced: CD4+ T cells from the center of a lung tumor. The rearrangement joins TRBV10-3 to TRBJ2-5; 7 bases align to TRBD2. The CDR3 sequence: CAGRWGGDTETQYF. The CDR3 DNA reads as TGTGCGGGGCGTTGGGGGGGTGACACAGAGACCCAGTACTTC.